What follows describes a single T cell receptor (beta chain). 5' RACE with UMI labels generated the TRB cDNA libraries. Each CDR3 protein gets one entry in TCRdb, which reprocessed the 5' RACE reads and gives no DNA. This repertoire comprises 100,000 to 150,000 distinct CDR3 sequences; its ten largest clones make up about 0.44%. CDR3 length: 15 residues. Germline V lookup: CDR1 MDHEN, CDR2 SYDVKM. The study sorted every CD8+ T cell subset in triplicate at hundreds of thousands of cells each. This sample stems from a study of CXCR3-negative and CXCR3-positive naive CD8 T cells. This clonotype originated in a human donor in good health. Some clones in this sample may be carry-over from other donors' samples. The J gene is TRBJ2-3, the V gene TRBV28; the TCRdb D gene call, TRBD1, has no DNA to confirm it. Material for sequencing was naive CXCR3- CD8+ T cells from blood. Documented subset: CD45RO-CCR7+CD27+CD95- naive CD8+ T cells lacking CXCR3 (TNR3-). CDR3 region: CASSPGVGGTDTQYF.